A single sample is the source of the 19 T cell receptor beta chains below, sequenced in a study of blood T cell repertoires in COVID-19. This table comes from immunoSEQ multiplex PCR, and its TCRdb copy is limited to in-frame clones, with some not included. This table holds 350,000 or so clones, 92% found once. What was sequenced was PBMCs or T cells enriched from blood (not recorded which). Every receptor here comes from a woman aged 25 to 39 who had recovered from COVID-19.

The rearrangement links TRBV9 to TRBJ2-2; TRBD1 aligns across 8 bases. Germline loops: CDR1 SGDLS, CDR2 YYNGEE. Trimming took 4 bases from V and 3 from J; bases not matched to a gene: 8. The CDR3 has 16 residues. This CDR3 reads CASSRTGWWDTGELFF. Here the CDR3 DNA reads TGTGCCAGCAGCCGGACAGGGTGGTGGGACACCGGGGAGCTGTTTTTT.

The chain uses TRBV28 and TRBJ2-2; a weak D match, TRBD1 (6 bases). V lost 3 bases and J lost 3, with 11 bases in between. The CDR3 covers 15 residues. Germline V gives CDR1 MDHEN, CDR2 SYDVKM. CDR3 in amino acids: CASSFHQGYTGELFF. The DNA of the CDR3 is TGTGCCAGCAGTTTTCACCAGGGGTACACCGGGGAGCTGTTTTTT.

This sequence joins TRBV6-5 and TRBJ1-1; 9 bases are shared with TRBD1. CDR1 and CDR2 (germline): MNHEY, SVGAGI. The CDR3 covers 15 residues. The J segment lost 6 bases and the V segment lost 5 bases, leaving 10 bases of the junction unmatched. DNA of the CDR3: TGTGCCAGCAGTCACAGGGGGCGAGGAGGGGCTGAAGCTTTCTTT. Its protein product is CASSHRGRGGAEAFF.

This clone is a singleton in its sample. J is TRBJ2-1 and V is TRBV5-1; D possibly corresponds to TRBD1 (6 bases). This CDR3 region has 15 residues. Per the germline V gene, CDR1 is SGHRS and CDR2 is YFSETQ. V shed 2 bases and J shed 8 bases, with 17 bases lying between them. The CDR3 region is CASSFWGLTMDEQFF. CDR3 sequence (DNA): TGCGCCAGCAGCTTCTGGGGGCTCACGATGGATGAGCAGTTCTTC.

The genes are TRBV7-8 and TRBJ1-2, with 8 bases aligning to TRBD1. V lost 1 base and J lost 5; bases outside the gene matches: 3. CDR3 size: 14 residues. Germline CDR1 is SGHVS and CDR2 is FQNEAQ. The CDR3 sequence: CASSLDRGNYGYTF. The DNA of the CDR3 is TGTGCCAGCAGCTTAGACAGGGGGAATTATGGCTACACCTTC.

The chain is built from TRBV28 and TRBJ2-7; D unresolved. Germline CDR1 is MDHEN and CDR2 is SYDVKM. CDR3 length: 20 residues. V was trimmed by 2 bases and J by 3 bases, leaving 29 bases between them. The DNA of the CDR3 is TGTGCCAGCAGTTTAAAATCCCTAGTCGGGTATAAGCGAGGTTACTACGAGCAGTACTTC. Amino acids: CASSLKSLVGYKRGYYEQYF.

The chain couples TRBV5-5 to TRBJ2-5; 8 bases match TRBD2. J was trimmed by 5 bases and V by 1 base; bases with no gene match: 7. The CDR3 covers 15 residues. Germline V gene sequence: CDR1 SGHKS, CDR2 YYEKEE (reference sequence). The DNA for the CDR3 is TGTGCCAGCAGCTTGACGGGAGGGCCCACGGAGACCCAGTACTTC. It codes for CASSLTGGPTETQYF.

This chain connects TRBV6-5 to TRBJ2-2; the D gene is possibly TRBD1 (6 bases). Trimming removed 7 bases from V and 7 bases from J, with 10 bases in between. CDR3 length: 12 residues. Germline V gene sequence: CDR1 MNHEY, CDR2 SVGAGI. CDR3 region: CASTQGIGELFF. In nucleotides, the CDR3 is TGTGCCAGCACTCAGGGGATCGGGGAGCTGTTTTTT.

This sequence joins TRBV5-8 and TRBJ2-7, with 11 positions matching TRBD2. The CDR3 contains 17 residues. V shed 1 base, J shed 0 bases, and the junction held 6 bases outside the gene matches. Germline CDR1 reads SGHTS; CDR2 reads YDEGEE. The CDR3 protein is CASSLYRTSGRSYEQYF. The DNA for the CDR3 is TGTGCCAGCAGCTTGTATAGGACTAGCGGGCGCTCCTACGAGCAGTACTTC.

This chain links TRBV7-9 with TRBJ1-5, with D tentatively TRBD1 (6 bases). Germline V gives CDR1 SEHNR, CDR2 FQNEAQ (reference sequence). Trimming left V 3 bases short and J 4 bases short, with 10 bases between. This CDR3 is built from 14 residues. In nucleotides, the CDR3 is TGTGCCAGCAGCTTGGGGGACAATAATCAGCCCCAGCATTTT. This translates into CASSLGDNNQPQHF.

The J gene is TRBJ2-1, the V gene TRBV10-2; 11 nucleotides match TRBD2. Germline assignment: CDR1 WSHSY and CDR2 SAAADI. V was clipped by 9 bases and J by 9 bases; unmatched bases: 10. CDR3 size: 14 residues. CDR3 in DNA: TGCGCCAGTAGAATAGCGGGGGGGCCGGGTGAGCAGTTCTTC. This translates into CASRIAGGPGEQFF.

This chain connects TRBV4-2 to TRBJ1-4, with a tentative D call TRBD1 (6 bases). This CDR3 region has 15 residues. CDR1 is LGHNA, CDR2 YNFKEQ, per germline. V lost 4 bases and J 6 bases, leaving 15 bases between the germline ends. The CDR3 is CASSPRVGAHEKLFF. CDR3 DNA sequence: TGTGCCAGCAGCCCCCGAGTGGGGGCACATGAAAAACTGTTTTTT.

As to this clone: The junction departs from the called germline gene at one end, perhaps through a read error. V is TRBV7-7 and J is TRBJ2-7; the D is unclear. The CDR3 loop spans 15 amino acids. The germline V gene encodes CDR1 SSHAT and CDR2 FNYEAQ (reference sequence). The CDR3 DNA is TGTGCTAGCAGCTTAGTCGGCAGGCTCTCCTACGAGCAGTACTTC. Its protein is CASSLVGRLSYEQYF.

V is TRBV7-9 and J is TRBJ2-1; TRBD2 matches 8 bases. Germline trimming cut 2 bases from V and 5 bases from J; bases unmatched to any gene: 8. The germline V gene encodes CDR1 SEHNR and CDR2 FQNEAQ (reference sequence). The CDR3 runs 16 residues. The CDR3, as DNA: TGTGCCAGCAGCTTACTCGGGACTAGGGACGACAATGAGCAGTTCTTC. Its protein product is CASSLLGTRDDNEQFF.

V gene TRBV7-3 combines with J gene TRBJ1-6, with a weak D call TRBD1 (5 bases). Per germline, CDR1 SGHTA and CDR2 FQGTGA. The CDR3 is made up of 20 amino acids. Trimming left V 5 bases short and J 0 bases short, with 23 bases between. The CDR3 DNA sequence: TGTGCCAGCAGCAAATCCCATATGACAGCCCTAAGCTCCTATAATTCACCCCTCCACTTT. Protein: CASSKSHMTALSSYNSPLHF.

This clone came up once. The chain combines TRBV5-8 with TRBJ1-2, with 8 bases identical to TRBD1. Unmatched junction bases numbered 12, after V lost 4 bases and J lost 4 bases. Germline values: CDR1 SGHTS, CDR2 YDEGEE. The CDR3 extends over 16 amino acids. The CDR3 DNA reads TGTGCCAGCAGCCTGGGACAGGCCCGTTTACCCTATGGCTACACCTTC. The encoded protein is CASSLGQARLPYGYTF.

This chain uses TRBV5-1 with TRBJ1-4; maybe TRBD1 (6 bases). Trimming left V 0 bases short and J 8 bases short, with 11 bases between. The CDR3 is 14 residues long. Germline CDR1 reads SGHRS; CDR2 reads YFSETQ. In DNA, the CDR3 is TGCGCCAGCAGCTTGGAACAGGGTGGCGAAAAACTGTTTTTT. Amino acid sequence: CASSLEQGGEKLFF.

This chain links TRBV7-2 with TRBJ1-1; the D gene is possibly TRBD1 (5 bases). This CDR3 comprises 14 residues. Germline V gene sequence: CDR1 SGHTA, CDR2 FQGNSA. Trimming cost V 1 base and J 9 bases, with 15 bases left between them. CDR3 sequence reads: CASSLGMGEGKAFF. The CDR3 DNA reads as TGTGCCAGCAGCTTAGGGATGGGGGAGGGAAAAGCTTTCTTT.

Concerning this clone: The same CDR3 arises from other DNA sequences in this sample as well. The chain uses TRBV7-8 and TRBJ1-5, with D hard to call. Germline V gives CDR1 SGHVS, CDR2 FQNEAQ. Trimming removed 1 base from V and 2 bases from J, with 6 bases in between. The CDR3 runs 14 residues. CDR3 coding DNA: TGTGCCAGCAGCTTAGACAGAGGCAATCAGCCCCAGCATTTT. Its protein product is CASSLDRGNQPQHF.